This T cell receptor (beta chain) was retrieved from a study of T cell repertoires in cytomegalovirus infection. Overall study context: Indicated by public TCR beta signatures were CMV infection and matching HLA type.

The CDR3 is 14 amino acids. Trimming stripped 5 bases from V and 8 bases from J, with 16 bases between. In germline, CDR1 is SGHTA, CDR2 FQGNSA. TCRdb passed the reads through MiXCR, listing each CDR3 protein once. The sample records a few hundred thousand distinct CDR3 sequences, approximately 25% being singletons. The sample holds one count of this clonotype. What it binds is unknown. This sample comprised cultured PBMCs, obtained from culture after CMV antigen stimulation. The J gene is TRBJ2-1, the V gene TRBV7-2; the D gene could be TRBD1 or TRBD2 (5 bases each). The source is a human donor in good health (CMV status not recorded). Some clones in this sample may be carry-over from other donors' samples. The CDR3 loop reads CASSGRDLRYEQFF. The CDR3 nucleotides are TGTGCCAGCAGCGGCAGGGACCTCAGGTATGAGCAGTTCTTC.